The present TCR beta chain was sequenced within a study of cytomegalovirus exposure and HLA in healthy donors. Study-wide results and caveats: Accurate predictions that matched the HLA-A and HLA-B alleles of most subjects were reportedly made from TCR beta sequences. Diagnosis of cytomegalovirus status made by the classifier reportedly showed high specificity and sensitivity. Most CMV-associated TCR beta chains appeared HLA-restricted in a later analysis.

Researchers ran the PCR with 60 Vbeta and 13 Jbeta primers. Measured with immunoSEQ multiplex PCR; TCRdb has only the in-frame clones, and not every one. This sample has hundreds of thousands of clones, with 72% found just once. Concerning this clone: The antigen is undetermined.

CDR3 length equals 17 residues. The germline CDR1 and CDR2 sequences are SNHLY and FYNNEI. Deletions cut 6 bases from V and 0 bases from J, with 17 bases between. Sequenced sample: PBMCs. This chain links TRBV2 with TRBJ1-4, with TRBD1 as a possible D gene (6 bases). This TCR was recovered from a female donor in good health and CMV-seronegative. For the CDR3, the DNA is TGTGCCAGCAGCGGCCCGGGACACCAAGCAACTAATGAAAAACTGTTTTTT. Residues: CASSGPGHQATNEKLFF.